A selection of T cell receptor beta chains follows, all from one sample in a study of T cell changes during pregnancy in multiple sclerosis. The repertoire was sequenced with immunoSEQ multiplex PCR; TCRdb's copy has only in-frame clones and lacks some. The sample lists about 20,000 clones, about 85% occurring once. This material consisted of CD8+ T cells from peripheral blood mononuclear cells, taken after pregnancy. Receptor source: a female donor with multiple sclerosis, enrolled in a pregnancy study. Both conserved end residues are part of each CDR3. The order of the fields is clone size, J gene, V gene, D gene, CDR3 DNA, CDR3 protein. D genes are given only for firm matches. A row's size may be missing; if present it is once, few, many or a size class.

- TRBJ1-2 TRBV6-1 - TGTGCCAGCAGCGTACAGGGTACGGTCTACTATGGCTACACCTTC CASSVQGTVYYGYTF
- TRBJ2-7 TRBV19 TRBD2 TGTGCCAGTAGTCGTTGGAGTAGCGGGAGCCACGAGCAGTACTTC CASSRWSSGSHEQYF
few TRBJ2-7 TRBV7-8 TRBD1 TGTGCCAGCAGTCCGATGGGGACAGGGAGCTCCTACGAGCAGTACTTC CASSPMGTGSSYEQYF
- TRBJ1-1 TRBV5-4 - TGTGCCAGCAGCTCCCCAGGGATGGGTGAAGCTTTCTTT CASSSPGMGEAFF
- TRBJ1-1 TRBV6-1 - TGTGCCAGCAGTGAACCAAGCCCCACTGAAGCTTTCTTT CASSEPSPTEAFF
- TRBJ2-5 TRBV6-5 TRBD1 TGTGCCAGCAGTTTAATCGGGACAGAAATGGCCCAGTACTTC CASSLIGTEMAQYF
- TRBJ1-2 TRBV7-9 - TGTGCCAGCAGCTTCGGCAGGGAAACCTATGGCTACACCTTC CASSFGRETYGYTF
- TRBJ2-1 TRBV2 - TGTGCCAGCAGTGAAGGACAGCCTGTTTACAATGAGCAGTTCTTC CASSEGQPVYNEQFF
- TRBJ2-7 TRBV5-1 - TGCGCCAGCAGCTTGACAGGTCACGAGCAGTACTTC CASSLTGHEQYF
- TRBJ1-4 TRBV19 - TGTGCCAGTGGGGGGTTGGGTGAAAAACTGTTTTTT CASGGLGEKLFF
- TRBJ2-2 TRBV20-1 - TGCAGTGCTGCCGGGACCGGGGAGCTGTTTTTT CSAAGTGELFF
- TRBJ1-5 TRBV2 - TGTGCCAGCAGTCAACAGGCTTATAGCAATCAGCCCCAGCATTTT CASSQQAYSNQPQHF
- TRBJ2-5 TRBV28 - TGTGCCAGCAGTTTAGTCTCGTACCAAGAGACCCAGTACTTC CASSLVSYQETQYF
- TRBJ2-1 TRBV6-5 TRBD1 TGTGCCATTAAGACAGGGTCGAATGAGCAGTTCTTC CAIKTGSNEQFF
- TRBJ1-2 TRBV6-1 - TGTGCCAGCAGTGAGGTAACGGGTGGATCTGGGTATGGCTACACCTTC CASSEVTGGSGYGYTF
once TRBJ2-1 TRBV5-1 - TGCGCCAGCAGCTTGGCGGGACTTGACTACAATGAGCAGTTCTTC CASSLAGLDYNEQFF
- TRBJ2-7 TRBV27 - TGTGCCAGCAGTTTAACCGCCAGCGAAACCTACGAGCAGTACTTC CASSLTASETYEQYF
- TRBJ2-6 TRBV6-1 - TGTGCCAGCAACTCACAGGACTCTGGGGCCAACGTCCTGACTTTC CASNSQDSGANVLTF
- TRBJ2-3 TRBV7-9 TRBD2 TGTGCCAGCAGCTTCCTAGCGGGGGGGCCTACAGATACGCAGTATTTT CASSFLAGGPTDTQYF
once TRBJ1-5 TRBV6-5 - TGTGCCAGCAGTTACAGGGGCCCTGATCAGCCCCAGCATTTT CASSYRGPDQPQHF
- TRBJ2-1 TRBV5-6 - TGTGCCAGCAGCTTAGGGACAAAGCAGTTCTTC CASSLGTKQFF
medium-sized TRBJ2-7 TRBV4-1 TRBD1 TGCGCCAGCAGCCCCGGACAGGGGCCAACCTACGAGCAGTACTTC CASSPGQGPTYEQYF
- TRBJ1-5 TRBV9 - TGTGCCAGCAGCGTAGGAGGGAATAGCAATCAGCCCCAGCATTTT CASSVGGNSNQPQHF
once TRBJ2-7 TRBV18 - TGTGCCAGCTCACCATTAACAGGGACGATCTACGAGCAGTACTTC CASSPLTGTIYEQYF
once TRBJ2-1 TRBV27 - TGTGCCAGCAGTTTATCGGCGGGTAGCGGAACCCCGGCCAATGAGCAGTTCTTC CASSLSAGSGTPANEQFF
- TRBJ2-7 TRBV7-8 - TGTGCCAGCAGCTCGATCACAGGTTTAGACTCCTACGAGCAGTACTTC CASSSITGLDSYEQYF
- TRBJ2-5 TRBV5-6 TRBD2 TGTGCCAGCAGCGGAAGGACTAGCGGCCAAGAGACCCAGTACTTC CASSGRTSGQETQYF
- TRBJ2-1 TRBV28 TRBD2 TGTGCCAGCAGTTTTCCAGGACTAGCGGGAGATAATGAGCAGTTCTTC CASSFPGLAGDNEQFF
- TRBJ2-7 TRBV12-5 TRBD1 TGTGCTAGTGGTTTGCACAGGGGCTACGAGCAGTACTTC CASGLHRGYEQYF
- TRBJ2-1 TRBV19 TRBD1 TGTGCCAGTGGACAGGGGGACTACAATGAGCAGTTCTTC CASGQGDYNEQFF
- TRBJ2-1 TRBV11-2 - TGTGCCAGCAGCTTAGATATCCAGATGGAGCAGTTCTTC CASSLDIQMEQFF
- TRBJ2-7 TRBV4-3 - TGCGCCAGCAGCCAAGATTTATACGGGTTCAGCGAGCAGTACTTC CASSQDLYGFSEQYF
once TRBJ2-1 TRBV27 TRBD2 TGTGCCAGCAGTTTGTTTGTAGCGGGGTTAAACTACAATGAGCAGTTCTTC CASSLFVAGLNYNEQFF
- TRBJ1-5 TRBV15 - TGTGCCACCAGCAGAAAAGGGGATCAGCCCCAGCATTTT CATSRKGDQPQHF
- TRBJ1-1 TRBV7-8 - TGTGCCAGCAGCTTATTTGTCAGGGGCACTGAAGCTTTCTTT CASSLFVRGTEAFF
- TRBJ2-7 TRBV2 - TGTGCCAGCAGTGAAGCGGGGCAGGGGCCCTACGAGCAGTACTTC CASSEAGQGPYEQYF
- TRBJ1-1 TRBV6-5 - TGTGCCAGCAGTTACTCGAGTAGGAACACTGAAGCTTTCTTT CASSYSSRNTEAFF
- TRBJ1-1 TRBV27 - TGTGCCAGCAGTTTATCGGAGGGGTTCGACACTGAAGCTTTCTTT CASSLSEGFDTEAFF
- TRBJ1-6 TRBV28 TRBD1 TGTGCCAGCAGTCGCAATACTATACAGGGGGATTACTCCTATAATTCACCCCTCCACTTT CASSRNTIQGDYSYNSPLHF
- TRBJ1-2 TRBV6-5 TRBD1 TGTGCCAGCAGGGGAGGCCAGGGGGGCGGCTACACCTTC CASRGGQGGGYTF
- TRBJ2-5 TRBV7-3 - TGTGCCAGCAGCCTTAGCGGTCTCGCCCAAGAGACCCAGTACTTC CASSLSGLAQETQYF
- TRBJ1-1 TRBV2 - TGTGCCAGCAGGGGTCAACAGGGCCTGAACACTGAAGCTTTCTTT CASRGQQGLNTEAFF
- TRBJ2-1 TRBV15 - TGTGCCACCAGCAGAGATACTCAGGCGGGGAAACAGTTCTTC CATSRDTQAGKQFF
- TRBJ2-2 TRBV10-3 TRBD1 TGTGCCATCAGGAACAGGGGGCGCGAGCCGAACACCGGGGAGCTGTTTTTT CAIRNRGREPNTGELFF
once TRBJ1-3 TRBV27 - TGTGCCAGCAGTCCCACAGGGTTCGGTGGAAACACCATATATTTT CASSPTGFGGNTIYF
- TRBJ1-1 TRBV4-1 TRBD1 TGCGCCAGCACCGACAGGGTAGCCACTGAAGCTTTCTTT CASTDRVATEAFF
- TRBJ2-7 TRBV5-8 TRBD1 TGTGCCAGCAGCATACAGGGGTCACTCTCCTACGAGCAGTACTTC CASSIQGSLSYEQYF
- TRBJ1-4 TRBV4-1 TRBD1 TGCGCCAGCACTCCTTCTGCGCAGGGGGCGCGTGGGGCTAATGAAAAACTGTTTTTT CASTPSAQGARGANEKLFF
- TRBJ1-4 TRBV13 - TGTGCCAGCAGCTTAGGGGGAGGTGAAAAACTGTTTTTT CASSLGGGEKLFF